This TCR beta chain came from a study of low-dose radiotherapy and immunotherapy resistance in tumors. Time point of the sample: after trial treatment. Treatment: LDRT plus nivolumab, ipilimumab, low-dose cyclophosphamide and aspirin (RACIN trial). TRAV and TRBV primers primed cDNA for both TCRalpha and TCRbeta. A constant-region primer paired with the V-primer adapter amplified TCRs over approximately 19 PCR cycles. TCRdb re-called the reads through MiXCR, storing one row per CDR3 protein. This sample has under 40,000 distinct CDR3 sequences, with less than 65% found just once. CDR1 is MDHEN and CDR2 is SYDVKM in the germline V gene. This CDR3 comprises 15 residues. The V segment lost 8 bases and the J segment 0 bases; nucleotides outside the gene matches: 8.

The material was PBMCs, obtained after low-dose radiotherapy plus immunotherapy. The clonotype comes from a male donor with gallbladder cancer. This sequence joins TRBV28 and TRBJ1-1; 8 nucleotides agree with TRBD1. The CDR3 DNA sequence: TGTGCCAGCTCTCTCAGGGGGCTGATGAACACTGAAGCTTTCTTT. Its protein product is CASSLRGLMNTEAFF.